These 4 T cell receptor beta chains came from one sample sequenced in a study of PD-1 blockade in classical Hodgkin lymphoma (dated by TCRdb to 2018 to 2020). In the paper's terms, the time point label means: cycle 1 day 1 (C1D1), immediately before nivolumab initiation. Every trial patient had relapsed after autologous stem cell transplantation, and cohorts A, B and C differed in prior brentuximab vedotin exposure. The library was built by means of the immunoSEQ multiplex PCR assay. As stored in TCRdb, this immuneACCESS dataset retains in-frame rearrangements with V and J assigned. A fraction of the clones does not appear; measured against another copy, unresolved V genes explain less than half of the discrepancy, and the remainder lacks a known reason. The sample yields about 46,000 clones; 65% to 85% were counted once. Of the sample, 11% falls within the top ten clones. The sample consisted of peripheral blood mononuclear cells (PBMCs), taken at baseline. These receptors were collected from a human donor with classical Hodgkin lymphoma.

This clone was counted only a few times. The chain joins TRBV21-1 to TRBJ2-3; the table gives TRBD2 as D, unverified against the DNA. TRBV21-1 is a pseudogene. CDR3 length: 16 amino acids. CDR3 residues: CASSKKRRGGADTQYF. CDR3 sequence (DNA): TGTGCCAGCAGCAAAAAACGCCGCGGGGGGGCGGATACGCAGTATTTT.

The V and J genes are TRBV19 and TRBJ1-5; 7 nucleotides line up with TRBD1. Germline V CDR1 and CDR2: LNHDA, SQIVND (reference sequence). Trimming removed 6 bases from V and 6 bases from J; junction bases left unmatched: 17. CDR3 size: 17 residues. The CDR3 DNA reads TGTGCCAGTAGCCCCCGACAGGGCCAGAGGAGTATTCAGCCCCAGCATTTT. Protein sequence: CASSPRQGQRSIQPQHF.

The chain carries TRBV21-1 and TRBJ2-2; no DNA check was done on the table's D call, TRBD2. TRBV21-1 is recorded as a pseudogene. The CDR3 length is 16 residues. This chain's CDR3 is CASTPKRGVNTGELFF. The CDR3 region has the DNA TGTGCCAGCACTCCAAAACGGGGGGTGAACACCGGGGAGCTGTTTTTT.

V and J are TRBV13 and TRBJ2-5; 9 bases fit TRBD1. Germline V CDR1 and CDR2: PRHDT, FYEKMQ (reference sequence). V was pared by 5 bases and J by 5 bases, with 3 bases of the junction left unmatched. The CDR3 is made up of 13 amino acids. CDR3 nucleotide sequence: TGTGCCAGCAGCCCTGGACAGGGGGAGACCCAGTACTTC. It codes for CASSPGQGETQYF.